Shown below are 15 T cell receptor beta chains from a single sample sequenced in a study of T cells in women clearing cervical HPV infection. TCRdb's copy holds only in-frame clones and misses some; the assay was immunoSEQ multiplex PCR. This sample's table reports about 24,000 clones. Input material: blood buffy coat. These receptors came from a woman aged 18-70 years with a cervical HPV16 infection that either progressed to CIN3+ or cleared (not recorded which).

Note on this clone: The read falls 3 residues short of the CDR3 end, and the missing part is taken from the germline J gene. The chain recombines TRBV6-4 with TRBJ1-2; the D gene is possibly TRBD1 (5 bases). This CDR3 has 14 amino acids. Germline CDR1 reads MRHNA; CDR2 reads SNTAGT. Trimming took 9 bases from V and 5 from J, leaving 19 bases between them. CDR3 bases read: TGTGCCAGGTGCCTGGGGCCGCTCCGGTATGGC. It is translated as CARCLGPLRYG. The whole CDR3 reads CARCLGPLRYGYTF.

On this clone: The CDR3 end is not reached by the read, which stops 3 residues before it; the germline J gene fills it in. V usage is TRBV2 and J usage is TRBJ2-3; D may be TRBD1 (5 bases). Germline V CDR1 and CDR2: SNHLY, FYNNEI. The CDR3 spans 14 residues. The CDR3 DNA, read in part, is TGTGCCAGCAGTAGGACAACCAGCAATCAGCCG. Translation: CASSRTTSNQP. The CDR3 in its entirety is CASSRTTSNQPQYF.

As regards this clone: The DNA ends 3 residues before the CDR3 does, and the rest of the CDR3 is filled in from the germline J gene. The chain couples TRBV11-3 to TRBJ2-1; D is ambiguous. Trimming stripped 4 bases from V and 3 bases from J, with 13 bases between. Germline V gives CDR1 SGHNT, CDR2 YENEEA. The CDR3 covers 15 residues. CDR3 residues: CASSSSADDYNEQFF. The DNA read from the CDR3 is TGTGCCAGCAGCTCTAGTGCGGATGACTACAATGAG.

About this clone itself: The read halts 3 residues ahead of the CDR3 end, with the missing end drawn from the germline J gene. V usage is TRBV5-4 and J usage is TRBJ1-2, with D hard to call. The CDR3 length is 14 residues. Per the germline V gene, CDR1 is SGHNT and CDR2 is YYREEE (reference sequence). The ends were cut back, 1 base at V and 5 bases at J, with 12 bases in the middle. The CDR3 sequence: CASSLRGTAYGYTF. The sequenced part of the CDR3 DNA is TGTGCCAGCAGCTTGCGGGGTACTGCTTATGGC.

The CDR3 sequence is CAISESQGSDPEAFF. CDR3 DNA (partial): TGTGCCATCAGTGAGAGTCAGGGGTCGGACCCTGAA. The V gene is TRBV10-3, the J gene TRBJ1-1; tentative D call: TRBD1 (6 bases). The read terminates 3 residues ahead of where the CDR3 ends, so the germline J gene completes it. The CDR3 has 15 amino acids. CDR1 is ENHRY and CDR2 is SYGVKD in the germline V gene. The V end lost 2 bases, the J end lost 6 bases, and 16 bases lay between the germline ends.

In the case of this clone: The CDR3 end lies 3 residues beyond the end of the read and is filled in from the germline J gene. The genes are TRBV7-9 and TRBJ1-2; D remains ambiguous. The CDR3 has 15 amino acids. Germline V gene data show CDR1 as SEHNR and CDR2 as FQNEAQ (reference sequence). CDR3 DNA, as far as it was read: TGTGCCAGCAGCTCGACCCCGAGGACTAGTAACGAC. Encoded protein: CASSSTPRTSND. The full CDR3 is CASSSTPRTSNDYTF.

Comment on this clone: The CDR3 end falls 3 residues outside the read, so it is completed with the germline J gene. The chain uses TRBV7-3 and TRBJ2-3; tentatively, D is TRBD2 (6 bases). The germline V gene encodes CDR1 SGHTA and CDR2 FQGTGA. CDR3 length equals 15 residues. The CDR3 region is CASSLEGTQQETQYF. The covered CDR3 bases are TGTGCCAGCAGCTTAGAGGGGACTCAGCAAGAGACG.

Note on this clone: The read finishes 3 residues shy of the CDR3 end, and the germline J gene is used to complete it. This rearrangement joins TRBV5-1 to TRBJ2-1, with D possibly TRBD1 on 5 matching bases. Looked up from germline, CDR1 is SGHRS and CDR2 is YFSETQ. This CDR3 region has 12 residues. V lost 1 base and J 6 bases, leaving 5 bases between the germline ends. CDR3: CASSLTGNEQFF. CDR3 DNA (partial): TGCGCCAGCAGCTTGACAGGCAATGAG.

Concerning this clone: The read ends 3 residues before the CDR3 terminus; that terminus is restored from the germline J gene. The rearrangement links TRBV2 to TRBJ2-7; D is unclear. The CDR3 is 13 residues long. V lost 7 bases, J lost 1 base, and 11 bases lay in between. Germline-derived CDR1 and CDR2 are SNHLY and FYNNEI. The CDR3 loop reads CASTLWQSYEQYF. CDR3 DNA, as far as it was read: TGTGCCAGCACCCTTTGGCAGTCCTACGAG.

Turning to this clone: The read stops 3 residues short of the end of the CDR3; the missing end is completed from the germline J gene. V usage is TRBV10-1 and J usage is TRBJ2-7, with 8 bases aligning to TRBD1. This CDR3 has 16 amino acids. V lost 3 bases, J lost 5 bases, and 12 bases stayed unmatched. Germline V gives CDR1 WNHNN, CDR2 SYGVQD (reference sequence). Partial CDR3 DNA: TGCGCCAGCAGTGATATGCAGGGGGCATACCCCCACGAG. Its protein product is CASSDMQGAYPHE. The entire CDR3 reads CASSDMQGAYPHEQYF.

Concerning this clone itself: The read finishes 3 residues shy of the CDR3 end, and the germline J gene is used to complete it. The J gene is TRBJ2-5, the V gene TRBV18, with 11 bases identical to TRBD1. The CDR3 contains 15 residues. J gave up 5 bases and V 3 bases, and 5 bases lay outside the gene matches. The germline gives CDR1 KGHSH, CDR2 LQKENI. CDR3 DNA, as far as it was read: TGTGCCAGCTCACCCCGCGGACAGGGGGCTGAGACC. This sequence encodes CASSPRGQGAET. From start to end, the CDR3 is CASSPRGQGAETQYF.

On this clone itself: The read terminates 3 residues ahead of where the CDR3 ends, so the germline J gene completes it. The rearrangement uses TRBV30 and TRBJ1-4; the D is unclear. This CDR3 contains 14 residues. Germline-derived CDR1 and CDR2 are GTSNPN and SVGIG (reference sequence). Trimming stripped 0 bases from V and 10 bases from J, with 15 bases between. The covered CDR3 bases are TGTGCCTGGAGTGTACCAGGCTCCCTCGGAAAA. Translated: CAWSVPGSLGK. The CDR3 in full is CAWSVPGSLGKLFF. Filled out from reference TRBV30 and TRBJ1-4, the complete variable domain reads SQTIHQWPATLVQPVGSPLSLECTVEGTSNPNLYWYRQAAGRGLQLLFYSVGIGQISSEVPQNLSASRPQDRQFILSSKKLLLSDSGFYLCAWSVPGSLGKLFFGSGTQLSVL.

A word on this clone: From the germline J gene comes the end of the CDR3, since the read stops 3 residues before it. The V gene is TRBV7-8, the J gene TRBJ1-4; D is ambiguous. The CDR3 is made up of 18 amino acids. Germline loops: CDR1 SGHVS, CDR2 FQNEAQ. The CDR3: CASSLGFNSRSYNSPLFF. The CDR3 bases that were read are TGTGCCAGCAGCTTAGGCTTTAACAGCCGCTCCTATAATTCACCA.

Concerning this clone: The read gets to within 3 residues of the CDR3 end, and the germline J gene fills in the rest. The rearrangement uses TRBV19 and TRBJ1-2; 9 bases are shared with TRBD1. Unmatched junction bases numbered 7, after V lost 8 bases and J lost 6 bases. The CDR3 is 13 amino acids. CDR1 and CDR2 (germline): LNHDA, SQIVND (reference sequence). CDR3 amino acids: CASFTGGVDGYTF. CDR3 bases read: TGTGCCAGTTTTACAGGGGGCGTAGATGGC.

With respect to this clone: The read ends 3 residues before the CDR3 terminus; that terminus is restored from the germline J gene. This chain uses TRBV4-1 with TRBJ1-4, with D perhaps TRBD1 (6 bases). The CDR3 totals 15 residues. V lost 0 bases and J 8 bases, leaving 13 bases between the germline ends. The V gene's germline CDR1 is MGHRA and CDR2 YSYEKL. CDR3 sequence: CASSQESRGGEKLFF. CDR3 DNA, as far as it was read: TGCGCCAGCAGCCAAGAGAGCAGGGGCGGGGAAAAA.